Below, 24 T cell receptor beta chains from the same sample are listed, as sequenced in a study of T cell responses to AZD1222 COVID-19 vaccine. The table came from immunoSEQ multiplex PCR; TCRdb's copy has only in-frame clones and leaves some out. Here the sample spans roughly 100,000 clones, approximately 88% being singletons. Sample: peripheral blood, taken 28 days after the second AZD1222 dose. The receptor source for this set is an adult who received the AZD1222 COVID-19 vaccine.

The V gene is TRBV5-1, the J gene TRBJ1-4, with 9 bases fitting TRBD1. Germline V CDR1 and CDR2: SGHRS, YFSETQ. CDR3 length: 15 amino acids. V trimming: 4 bases; J trimming: 7 bases; junction bases outside the gene matches: 8. CDR3 region: CASSPTGGWGEKLFF. The CDR3 DNA sequence: TGCGCCAGCAGCCCGACAGGGGGTTGGGGTGAAAAACTGTTTTTT.

A few counts support this clone. The chain combines TRBV6-5 with TRBJ2-1, with 10 bases fitting TRBD1. V gave up 4 bases and J gave up 10 bases; unmatched junction bases: 10. Germline values: CDR1 MNHEY, CDR2 SVGAGI. The CDR3 spans 15 residues. The CDR3 nucleotides read TGTGCCAGCAGTTCCCCGGGACAGGGGATCGTCGAGCAGTTCTTC. The encoded protein is CASSSPGQGIVEQFF.

J is TRBJ2-2 and V is TRBV3-1 (or the pseudogene TRBV3-2), with 7 bases lining up with TRBD2. The CDR3 is 14 residues long. In germline, CDR1 is LGHDT, CDR2 YNNKEL (reference sequence). V lost 6 bases and J lost 4; bases outside the gene matches: 5. The CDR3 spells CASRAGVGTGELFF. The DNA for the CDR3 is TGTGCCAGCAGGGCGGGGGTCGGCACCGGGGAGCTGTTTTTT.

The chain carries TRBV3-1 (or the pseudogene TRBV3-2) and TRBJ1-4, with D maybe TRBD1 (5 bases). Germline-derived CDR1 and CDR2 are LGHDT and YNNKEL (reference sequence). There are 18 residues in the CDR3. V was trimmed by 0 bases and J by 5 bases, leaving 19 bases between them. As DNA, the CDR3 is TGTGCCAGCAGCCAAGATGGATCGTGGGGGTTGCCAAATGAAAAACTGTTTTTT. As protein: CASSQDGSWGLPNEKLFF.

In this sample, this clone turned up once. The J gene is TRBJ1-2, the V gene TRBV3-1 (or the pseudogene TRBV3-2); D not resolved. The ends were cut back, 1 base at V and 4 bases at J, with 13 bases in the middle. This CDR3 region has 15 residues. In germline, CDR1 is LGHDT, CDR2 YNNKEL (reference sequence). CDR3 sequence: CASSQAQIGIYGYTF. CDR3 nucleotide sequence: TGTGCCAGCAGCCAAGCGCAGATCGGTATCTATGGCTACACCTTC.

The rearrangement links TRBV5-1 to TRBJ1-5; the D is unclear. There are 13 residues in the CDR3. The V gene lost 6 bases and the J gene lost 5 bases, with 12 bases spanning the gap. Germline V gene lookup returns CDR1 SGHRS and CDR2 YFSETQ. As DNA, the CDR3 is TGCGCCAGCACAAGATCGTACGATCAGCCCCAGCATTTT. This encodes CASTRSYDQPQHF.

The chain employs TRBV4-2 and TRBJ1-1, with 10 bases that match TRBD1. Germline V gene sequence: CDR1 LGHNA, CDR2 YNFKEQ. CDR3 length: 17 amino acids. V was clipped by 0 bases and J by 1 base; unmatched bases: 5. CDR3 bases: TGTGCCAGCAGCCAAGATCCCTGGGACAGGGGGAACACTGAAGCTTTCTTT. Amino acid sequence: CASSQDPWDRGNTEAFF.

This chain links TRBV5-4 with TRBJ1-5; D call uncertain. The CDR3 has 14 residues. Germline values: CDR1 SGHNT, CDR2 YYREEE (reference sequence). The V end was cut by 4 bases, the J end by 3 bases, with 11 bases between. The CDR3 coding sequence is TGTGCCAGCAGCCCGGACCGTTCCAATCAGCCCCAGCATTTT. Translation: CASSPDRSNQPQHF. Combining the CDR3 with reference TRBV5-4 and TRBJ1-5 gives the whole variable domain ETGVTQSPTHLIKTRGQQVTLRCSSQSGHNTVSWYQQALGQGPQFIFQYYREEENGRGNFPPRFSGLQFPNYSSELNVNALELDDSALYLCASSPDRSNQPQHFGDGTRLSIL.

This clone was found a few times. The V gene is TRBV7-2, the J gene TRBJ1-2; D might be TRBD1 (6 bases). The CDR3 is 14 amino acids. The germline CDR1 and CDR2 sequences are SGHTA and FQGNSA. Trimming took 1 base from V and 4 from J, leaving 10 bases between them. The CDR3 DNA sequence: TGTGCCAGCAGCTTAGGACAGGAGCCCTATGGCTACACCTTC. It is translated as CASSLGQEPYGYTF. The full variable domain, its missing parts supplied by reference TRBV7-2 and TRBJ1-2, is GAGVSQSPSNKVTEKGKDVELRCDPISGHTALYWYRQSLGQGLEFLIYFQGNSAPDKSGLPSDRFSAERTGGSVSTLTIQRTQQEDSAVYLCASSLGQEPYGYTFGSGTRLTVV.

This clone was counted only a few times. The CDR3 here is CASSQVLGAGYTF. DNA for the CDR3: TGTGCCAGCAGCCAAGTCCTGGGGGCTGGCTACACCTTC. This chain links TRBV14 with TRBJ1-2; tentatively, D is TRBD1 (6 bases). Trimming cost V 1 base and J 7 bases, with 10 bases left between them. The germline V gene has CDR1 SGHDN and CDR2 FVKESK. CDR3 length: 13 amino acids. The full variable domain, its missing parts supplied by reference TRBV14 and TRBJ1-2, is EAGVTQFPSHSVIEKGQTVTLRCDPISGHDNLYWYRRVMGKEIKFLLHFVKESKQDESGMPNNRFLAERTGGTYSTLKVQPAELEDSGVYFCASSQVLGAGYTFGSGTRLTVV.

The chain is built from TRBV6-6 and TRBJ2-1; maybe TRBD1 (6 bases). The V end was cut by 3 bases, the J end by 4 bases, with 13 bases between. This CDR3 region has 15 residues. Looked up from germline, CDR1 is MNHNY and CDR2 is SVGAGI (reference sequence). The CDR3 nucleotides are TGTGCCAGCAGTTATCTCCTCGGGACATACAATGAGCAGTTCTTC. Translation: CASSYLLGTYNEQFF.

The chain uses TRBV4-3 and TRBJ2-7; TRBD2 might be the D (6 bases). The V gene's germline CDR1 is LGHNA and CDR2 YSLEER. The CDR3 has 17 amino acids. Trimming shortened V by 5 bases and J by 5 bases, and 25 bases separated the two germline ends. CDR3 nucleotides: TGCGCCAGCAGCGCGGGAACGGGACGTACCTCGGTGGACGAGCAGTACTTC. Its translation: CASSAGTGRTSVDEQYF.

V and J are TRBV11-2 and TRBJ1-2; D uncertain. The CDR3 covers 11 residues. Trimming took 5 bases from V and 10 from J, leaving 11 bases between them. The V gene's germline CDR1 is SGHAT and CDR2 FQNNGV. CDR3 sequence reads: CASSPQPDYTF. The CDR3 DNA is TGTGCCAGCAGCCCTCAGCCGGACTACACCTTC. The full variable domain, its missing parts supplied by reference TRBV11-2 and TRBJ1-2, is EAGVAQSPRYKIIEKRQSVAFWCNPISGHATLYWYQQILGQGPKLLIQFQNNGVVDDSQLPKDRFSAERLKGVDSTLKIQPAKLEDSAVYLCASSPQPDYTFGSGTRLTVV.

The rearrangement joins TRBV19 to TRBJ1-1; the D gene is possibly TRBD1 (5 bases). CDR3 length: 14 residues. Germline CDR1 reads LNHDA; CDR2 reads SQIVND (reference sequence). V dropped 8 bases and J dropped 2 bases, with 15 bases sitting between them. The CDR3 spells CASSTYRDNTEAFF. In DNA, the CDR3 is TGTGCCAGTTCCACATACCGGGACAACACTGAAGCTTTCTTT.

The chain joins TRBV21-1 to TRBJ2-1; TRBD2, the table's D call, lacks a check against the DNA. TRBV21-1 is recorded as a pseudogene. The CDR3 covers 16 residues. Here the CDR3 reads CASSKVLGFRGGEQFF. In DNA form, the CDR3 reads TGTGCCAGCAGCAAAGTCCTAGGTTTTCGGGGGGGCGAGCAGTTCTTC.

The table lists this clone with a count of one. This sequence joins TRBV7-9 and TRBJ2-5, with D possibly being TRBD1 (6 bases). CDR1 and CDR2 from the germline V gene are SEHNR and FQNEAQ (reference sequence). This CDR3 region has 13 residues. Trimming removed 2 bases at V and 4 bases at J, with 8 bases between. The CDR3 sequence is CASSLNRVETQYF. DNA for the CDR3: TGTGCCAGCAGCTTAAACAGGGTAGAGACCCAGTACTTC.

The rearrangement joins TRBV5-1 to TRBJ1-4; D not resolved. Per germline, CDR1 SGHRS and CDR2 YFSETQ. The CDR3 is 15 residues long. Deletions cut 0 bases from V and 1 base from J, with 7 bases between. CDR3 sequence: CASSLVVGTNEKLFF. The CDR3, as DNA: TGCGCCAGCAGCTTGGTGGTAGGAACTAATGAAAAACTGTTTTTT.

The chain employs TRBV11-3 and TRBJ2-6, with D tentatively TRBD1 (5 bases). V was pared by 5 bases and J by 0 bases, with 20 bases between. Germline-derived CDR1 and CDR2 are SGHNT and YENEEA. There are 19 residues in the CDR3. CDR3 residues: CASSPAVGDSVSGANVLTF. CDR3 DNA sequence: TGTGCCAGCAGCCCGGCCGTAGGAGACAGTGTCTCTGGGGCCAACGTCCTGACTTTC.

The CDR3: CATSRGRENTEAFF. The CDR3 nucleotides are TGTGCCACCAGCAGGGGTAGGGAGAACACTGAAGCTTTCTTT. This rearrangement joins TRBV15 to TRBJ1-1; D is uncertain. This CDR3 comprises 14 residues. Trimming cost V 3 bases and J 1 base, with 9 bases left between them. Germline CDR1 and CDR2: LNHNV and YYDKDF (reference sequence).

V gene TRBV5-5 combines with J gene TRBJ2-1; unclear D gene. The CDR3 contains 15 residues. The germline gives CDR1 SGHKS, CDR2 YYEKEE (reference sequence). Trimming cost V 3 bases and J 0 bases, with 10 bases left between them. CDR3 DNA: TGTGCCAGCAGCTGGGAACAGAACTCCTACAATGAGCAGTTCTTC. This sequence encodes CASSWEQNSYNEQFF.

The J gene is TRBJ2-3, the V gene TRBV6-2 or TRBV6-3, with D uncertain. V lost 3 bases and J 1 base, leaving 11 bases between the germline ends. The CDR3 length is 15 residues. Germline CDR1 is MNHEY and CDR2 is SVGEGT. This chain's CDR3 is CASSYSDGGTDTQYF. The CDR3 DNA follows: TGTGCCAGCAGTTATTCGGACGGAGGCACAGATACGCAGTATTTT.

This clone was detected once. This rearrangement joins TRBV9 to TRBJ1-2; 8 bases fit TRBD1. CDR1 SGDLS and CDR2 YYNGEE come from the germline V gene. The CDR3 sequence is 16 residues long. The V and J ends lost 0 bases and 0 bases, in that order; junction bases with no gene match: 4. The CDR3 bases are TGTGCCAGCAGCGTAGATTCGACAGGGGCTAACTATGGCTACACCTTC. This gives the protein CASSVDSTGANYGYTF.

V is TRBV5-1 and J is TRBJ2-2, with D perhaps being TRBD1 or TRBD2 (6 bases each). V was shortened by 3 bases and J by 6 bases, with 18 bases between the two germline ends. The V gene's germline CDR1 is SGHRS and CDR2 YFSETQ. The CDR3 length is 16 residues. The CDR3 sequence is CASSYLAGQVAGELFF. DNA for the CDR3: TGCGCCAGCAGCTACTTGGCGGGACAAGTTGCCGGGGAGCTGTTTTTT.

The V gene is TRBV20-1, the J gene TRBJ1-2, with D unresolved. This CDR3 region has 13 residues. Germline V gene data show CDR1 as DFQATT and CDR2 as SNEGSKA (reference sequence). V shed 3 bases and J shed 0 bases, with 8 bases lying between them. This CDR3 is CSASPKTNYGYTF. CDR3 nucleotides: TGCAGTGCTAGTCCGAAAACTAACTATGGCTACACCTTC.